This TCR beta chain derives from a study of blood T cell repertoires in COVID-19. Study in general: In each case, the material was cDNA or gDNA derived from T cells, B-cell-depleted T cells, or PBMCs.

In the original workflow: Reference gene primer amplification gave nucleated cell count estimates. Data came from immunoSEQ multiplex PCR; TCRdb stores just in-frame clones and leaves some out. Clone size and V and J calls were adopted from that table, with D and trimming inferred from the DNA. The repertoire has around 200,000 clones, about nine tenths of them found once; the top ten carry approximately 3%. Germline V gene data show CDR1 as MNHEY and CDR2 as SVGAGI. The V end was cut by 6 bases, the J end by 7 bases, with 18 bases between. The CDR3 contains 14 residues. This study enrolled people aged roughly 18 to 90 from under 25 US geographic areas.

The TCR sequence derives from a woman aged 50 to 60 in a cohort exposed to, infected with or recovered from COVID-19 (not recorded which). This sequence joins TRBV6-5 and TRBJ1-2; D remains ambiguous. The sample consisted of PBMCs or T cells enriched from blood (not recorded which). CDR3 sequence: CASSPLVPVFGYTF. The CDR3 DNA sequence: TGTGCCAGCAGCCCGTTAGTCCCGGTCTTTGGCTACACCTTC.